The present entry profiles one TCR beta chain with its context. Its antigen is undetermined. These data are taken from a study of cytomegalovirus exposure and HLA in healthy donors. Study-level results: Most observed TCR sequences were rare, whereas some public TCRs were detected in many donors. Later analysis associated a missense DCLRE1C variant with TCR beta V- and J-gene trimming. Analyzed later, most CMV-associated TCR beta chains appeared HLA-restricted.

Nominally healthy donors were sampled, though unrecorded immune exposures were likely. PCR used 60 Vbeta primers and 13 Jbeta primers. Assay: immunoSEQ multiplex PCR; the TCRdb copy retains only in-frame clones and omits some. The sample holds 74,000 or so clones; over 70% are singletons and the top ten take roughly 3%. The CDR3 loop spans 14 amino acids. Trimming cost V 1 base and J 1 base, with 5 bases left between them. CDR1 SGHTA and CDR2 FQGNSA come from the germline V gene. The gene calls are TRBV7-2 and TRBJ2-1, with unresolved D. Sequencing was performed on PBMCs. The sequence was collected from a man aged 50-60 years in good health and CMV-seropositive. The CDR3 sequence: CASSLGLSYNEQFF. DNA for the CDR3: TGTGCCAGCAGCTTAGGACTTTCCTACAATGAGCAGTTCTTC.